This T cell receptor beta chain is from a study of T cell repertoires in cytomegalovirus infection. Study in general: Both a matching HLA type and CMV infection were indicated by public TCR beta signatures. Study-level results: Carriers of CMV and the relevant HLA type were discriminated by public TCR beta frequency.

This clonotype has at least ten counts. Its antigen is unidentified. Using its own MiXCR run on the reads, TCRdb lists one record per CDR3 protein. The table includes over 450,000 distinct CDR3 sequences, around 11% detected once. The TCR was taken from a human donor in good health (CMV status not recorded). Some clones in this sample may be carry-over from other donors' samples. Sequencing input: PBMCs.

The chain's CDR3 is CASSESRGRTGELFF. The CDR3 nucleotides read TGTGCCAGCAGTGAAAGCAGGGGGCGCACCGGGGAGCTGTTTTTT. The chain carries TRBV2 and TRBJ2-2; 8 bases map to TRBD1. Germline CDR1 reads SNHLY; CDR2 reads FYNNEI. This CDR3 has 15 residues. Trimming at V came to 2 bases and at J to 4 bases, leaving 3 bases not matched to a gene.